The clone carrying this T cell receptor beta chain was counted once. Antigen specificity is unknown. This specimen comes from a study of Graves' ophthalmopathy and Graves' hyperthyroidism. Study results and limitations: Blood also contained most of the expanded thyroid clonotypes above 0.001 frequency.

Amplification of TCR beta CDR3 regions used RNA transcripts. After a first-round RT-PCR with HTBI primers, a second-round multiplex PCR was run. Via MiXCR, TCRdb re-called the multiplex PCR reads, giving one row per CDR3 protein. The top ten clones hold over 8.5% of a sample with around 1.1 million distinct CDR3 sequences, about 35% of them seen once. Trimming removed 4 bases from V and 11 bases from J, with 15 bases in between. The CDR3 is made up of 13 amino acids. Germline-derived CDR1 and CDR2 are SQVTM and ANQGSEA. The chain uses TRBV29-1 and TRBJ2-6, with D perhaps matching TRBD1 (5 bases). The TCR was taken from an adult man with Graves' hyperthyroidism. Material: peripheral blood or thyroid tissue (not recorded which). The CDR3 bases are TGCAGCGTTGGTCAGACCAGGGCGCACGTCCTGACTTTC. As protein: CSVGQTRAHVLTF.